The rows below give T cell receptor beta chains drawn from one sample of a study of blood T cell repertoires in COVID-19. Here immunoSEQ multiplex PCR was the method, and the copy in TCRdb shows in-frame clones only, minus some. The sample carries 250,000 to 300,000 clones, 85% recorded once. Input material: peripheral blood. These receptors originate from a man in his forties or fifties with active or convalescent COVID-19. CDR3s include the opening cysteine and the closing phenylalanine or tryptophan. The D gene is left open where the match is weak. Only part of the rows carry a size: once, few, many, or a class if the clone is expanded.

j_call	d_call	clone_size	v_call	cdr3_aa	cdr3_nt
TRBJ2-1	TRBD2	NA	TRBV6-6	CASSHFFGVAGSSSYNEQFF	TGTGCCAGCAGCCACTTCTTTGGGGTAGCGGGGTCAAGCTCCTACAATGAGCAGTTCTTC
TRBJ2-7	TRBD1	few	TRBV10-1	CASSVRGIISYEQYF	TGCGCCAGCAGCGTCAGGGGGATAATCTCCTACGAGCAGTACTTC
TRBJ1-4	TRBD1	few	TRBV7-8	CASSVGQGGEKLFF	TGTGCCAGCAGCGTGGGACAGGGGGGTGAAAAACTGTTTTTT
TRBJ2-1	TRBD2	NA	TRBV7-3	CASSASGSGNEQFF	TGCGCCAGCAGCGCTAGCGGGAGCGGCAATGAGCAGTTCTTC
TRBJ1-2	NA	NA	TRBV4-2	CASSPGEGGYTF	TGTGCCAGCAGCCCAGGGGAGGGTGGCTACACCTTC
TRBJ2-5	NA	NA	TRBV7-9	CASTARREWETQYF	TGTGCCAGCACCGCCAGGCGGGAATGGGAGACCCAGTACTTC
TRBJ2-7	TRBD2	NA	TRBV11-2	CASTPLAGSFYEQYF	TGTGCCAGCACGCCACTAGCGGGAAGCTTCTACGAGCAGTACTTC
TRBJ1-4	NA	NA	TRBV4-1	CASSPRGPRLLEGKLFF	TGCGCCAGCAGCCCAAGGGGTCCGAGGCTCTTGGAGGGAAAACTGTTTTTT
TRBJ1-1	NA	NA	TRBV11-3	CASSLRAFF	TGTGCCAGCAGCCTTCGGGCTTTCTTT
TRBJ1-5	NA	NA	TRBV18	CASSPPWNREGQPQHF	TGTGCCAGCTCACCACCGTGGAACAGGGAAGGTCAGCCCCAGCATTTT
TRBJ2-3	TRBD2	NA	TRBV28	CASSSVPSLADGPGTQYF	TGTGCCAGCAGTTCCGTCCCCTCACTAGCGGATGGGCCCGGTACGCAGTATTTT
TRBJ2-1	TRBD2	NA	TRBV7-9	CASSLGGLAGVQFF	TGTGCCAGCAGCTTAGGGGGACTAGCGGGAGTCCAGTTCTTC
TRBJ2-5	NA	NA	TRBV14	CASSLLGARIETQYF	TGTGCCAGCAGCCTTTTGGGGGCGAGGATAGAGACCCAGTACTTC
TRBJ1-2	TRBD1	once	TRBV3-1/TRBV3-2	CASSLLGGGSGGYTF	TGTGCCAGCAGCCTTCTAGGGGGCGGCTCTGGGGGCTACACCTTC
TRBJ2-1	NA	NA	TRBV4-3	CASSLGSGSRVLEQFF	TGCGCCAGCAGCCTCGGGAGCGGTTCGAGGGTTTTGGAGCAGTTCTTC
TRBJ1-2	TRBD1	few	TRBV5-6	CASSWTGNHGYTF	TGTGCCAGCAGCTGGACAGGGAATCATGGCTACACCTTC
TRBJ2-7	TRBD2	NA	TRBV30	CAWTRLAGGPYEQYF	TGTGCCTGGACCCGACTAGCGGGAGGGCCCTACGAGCAGTACTTC
TRBJ2-3	NA	once	TRBV5-8	CASSLGGRGGGPDTQYF	TGTGCCAGCAGCCTGGGTGGGCGCGGTGGAGGGCCAGATACGCAGTATTTT
TRBJ2-7	NA	NA	TRBV7-8	CASSSRQNSYEQYF	TGTGCCAGCAGCTCGCGACAGAATTCCTACGAGCAGTACTTC
TRBJ2-1	NA	NA	TRBV7-9	CASSSPYGVPGDEQFF	TGTGCCAGCAGCTCCCCTTACGGGGTACCAGGGGATGAGCAGTTCTTC
TRBJ1-1	NA	NA	TRBV5-1	CASSLGITEGAEAFF	TGCGCCAGCAGCTTGGGTATCACGGAGGGCGCTGAAGCTTTCTTT
TRBJ1-2	TRBD1	NA	TRBV28	CASSPPLGTGGSNYGYTF	TGTGCCAGCAGTCCACCATTGGGGACAGGGGGCTCTAACTATGGCTACACCTTC
TRBJ1-2	NA	NA	TRBV7-9	CASSLAEGATYGYTF	TGTGCCAGCAGCTTAGCCGAGGGTGCTACCTATGGCTACACCTTC
TRBJ2-1	NA	NA	TRBV4-2	CASSQEKVGAYNEQFF	TGTGCCAGCAGCCAAGAGAAGGTCGGGGCCTACAATGAGCAGTTCTTC
TRBJ2-7	NA	once	TRBV27	CASSLGHVNEQYF	TGTGCCAGCAGTCTGGGACACGTTAACGAGCAGTACTTC
TRBJ2-1	TRBD2	NA	TRBV30	CAWSASGGGTLNEQFF	TGTGCCTGGAGTGCTTCGGGAGGGGGGACTCTCAATGAGCAGTTCTTC
TRBJ1-6	NA	NA	TRBV7-9	CASSQGTEGSPLHF	TGTGCCAGCAGCCAAGGGACGGAGGGATCACCCCTCCACTTT
TRBJ1-5	TRBD1	NA	TRBV7-2	CASSLYGTGSNQPQHF	TGTGCCAGCAGCCTTTATGGGACAGGTAGCAATCAGCCCCAGCATTTT
TRBJ2-2	NA	NA	TRBV11-2	CASSIRGELFF	TGTGCCAGCAGTATCCGCGGGGAGCTGTTTTTT
TRBJ1-1	NA	NA	TRBV20-1	CSGKGEGEAFF	TGCAGCGGCAAGGGAGAGGGTGAAGCTTTCTTT
TRBJ2-5	TRBD2	NA	TRBV9	CASSALSGSGGETQYF	TGTGCCAGCAGCGCCCTAAGCGGGAGTGGGGGAGAGACCCAGTACTTC
TRBJ2-4	TRBD1	NA	TRBV5-5	CASSWGQVGDIQYF	TGTGCCAGCAGCTGGGGACAGGTTGGGGACATTCAGTACTTC
TRBJ1-1	NA	NA	TRBV9	CASSVGRNTEAFF	TGTGCCAGCAGCGTAGGCAGGAACACTGAAGCTTTCTTT
TRBJ2-1	TRBD2	NA	TRBV7-9	CASSPRTGTRDYNEQFF	TGTGCCAGCAGCCCCCGGACCGGGACTAGGGACTACAATGAGCAGTTCTTC
TRBJ2-5	NA	NA	TRBV7-2	CASSLGPSQETQYF	TGTGCCAGCAGCTTAGGGCCCAGCCAAGAGACCCAGTACTTC
TRBJ1-5	NA	NA	TRBV28	CASRGLLSNQPQHF	TGTGCCAGCAGGGGACTCCTCAGCAATCAGCCCCAGCATTTT
TRBJ1-1	NA	NA	TRBV12-3/TRBV12-4	CASSSRENTEAFF	TGTGCCAGCAGCTCGCGGGAGAACACTGAAGCTTTCTTT
TRBJ2-5	TRBD2	once	TRBV7-9	CASSSRLAGRQETQYF	TGTGCCAGCAGCTCGCGACTAGCGGGGCGACAAGAGACCCAGTACTTC
TRBJ1-5	TRBD1	once	TRBV12-5	CASGGQDNQPQHF	TGTGCTAGTGGGGGACAGGACAATCAGCCCCAGCATTTT
TRBJ2-4	NA	NA	TRBV9	CASSVHSEGDIQYF	TGTGCCAGCAGCGTACACTCTGAAGGGGACATTCAGTACTTC
TRBJ1-2	TRBD1	NA	TRBV6-1	CASSDPGQGYGYTF	TGTGCCAGCAGTGACCCCGGACAGGGATATGGCTACACCTTC
TRBJ2-7	NA	NA	TRBV28	CASSSGLLKVSYEQYF	TGTGCCAGCAGTTCCGGGTTGCTAAAGGTTTCCTACGAGCAGTACTTC
TRBJ2-7	NA	NA	TRBV4-1	CASSQVSGFSYEQYF	TGCGCCAGCAGCCAAGTAAGCGGTTTCTCCTACGAGCAGTACTTC
TRBJ2-3	TRBD2	NA	TRBV27	CASSRLAGAGMTDTQYF	TGTGCCAGCTCTAGACTAGCGGGAGCCGGTATGACAGATACGCAGTATTTT
TRBJ1-1	NA	NA	TRBV7-6	CASSLGHRVANTEAFF	TGTGCCAGCAGCTTAGGCCACAGGGTCGCGAACACTGAAGCTTTCTTT
TRBJ1-1	NA	NA	TRBV2	CASSVLGDTEAFF	TGTGCCAGCAGTGTTTTAGGGGACACTGAAGCTTTCTTT
TRBJ2-5	NA	NA	TRBV7-2	CASSLDSHQETQYF	TGTGCCAGCAGCTTAGACTCTCACCAAGAGACCCAGTACTTC
TRBJ2-5	NA	NA	TRBV12-3/TRBV12-4	CASRPTGQETQYF	TGTGCCAGCAGACCGACGGGCCAAGAGACCCAGTACTTC
TRBJ2-7	TRBD2	NA	TRBV18	CASSPLGLAGNEQYF	TGTGCCAGCTCACCACTGGGGCTAGCGGGAAACGAGCAGTACTTC
TRBJ2-5	NA	NA	TRBV3-1/TRBV3-2	CASSQERLATQYF	TGTGCCAGCAGCCAAGAGCGCCTTGCGACCCAGTACTTC
TRBJ2-6	TRBD1	NA	TRBV28	CASTPTGAGANVLTF	TGTGCCAGCACCCCCACAGGGGCAGGGGCCAACGTCCTGACTTTC
TRBJ2-7	NA	NA	TRBV6-2/TRBV6-3	CASSMPTGVSEQYF	TGTGCCAGCAGTATGCCTACGGGAGTCTCCGAGCAGTACTTC
TRBJ1-3	NA	NA	TRBV6-5	CASSPDRNTIYF	TGTGCCAGCAGCCCGGACAGAAACACCATATATTTT
TRBJ2-1	NA	NA	TRBV7-9	CASKARSYNEQFF	TGTGCCAGTAAAGCGCGCTCCTACAATGAGCAGTTCTTC